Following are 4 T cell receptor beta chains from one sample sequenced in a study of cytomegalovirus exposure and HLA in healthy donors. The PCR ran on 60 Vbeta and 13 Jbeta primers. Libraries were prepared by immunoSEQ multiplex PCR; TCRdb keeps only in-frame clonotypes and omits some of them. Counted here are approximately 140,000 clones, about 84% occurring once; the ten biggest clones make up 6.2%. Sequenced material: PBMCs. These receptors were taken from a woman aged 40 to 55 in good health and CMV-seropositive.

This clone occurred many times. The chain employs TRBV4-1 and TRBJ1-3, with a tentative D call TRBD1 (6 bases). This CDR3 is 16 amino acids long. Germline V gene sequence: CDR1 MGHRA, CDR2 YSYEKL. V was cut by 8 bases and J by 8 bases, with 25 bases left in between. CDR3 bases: TGCGCCAGCTCCGGGCAGGGGAAAAGAAGCGTGGACACCATATATTTT. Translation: CASSGQGKRSVDTIYF.

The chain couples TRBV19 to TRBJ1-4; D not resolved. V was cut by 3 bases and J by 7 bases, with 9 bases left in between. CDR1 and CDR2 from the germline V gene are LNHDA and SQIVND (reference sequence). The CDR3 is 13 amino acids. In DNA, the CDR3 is TGTGCCAGTAGTATTATCTCGTTTGAAAAACTGTTTTTT. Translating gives CASSIISFEKLFF. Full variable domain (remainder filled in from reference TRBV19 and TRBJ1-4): DGGITQSPKYLFRKEGQNVTLSCEQNLNHDAMYWYRQDPGQGLRLIYYSQIVNDFQKGDIAEGYSVSREKKESFPLTVTSAQKNPTAFYLCASSIISFEKLFFGSGTQLSVL.

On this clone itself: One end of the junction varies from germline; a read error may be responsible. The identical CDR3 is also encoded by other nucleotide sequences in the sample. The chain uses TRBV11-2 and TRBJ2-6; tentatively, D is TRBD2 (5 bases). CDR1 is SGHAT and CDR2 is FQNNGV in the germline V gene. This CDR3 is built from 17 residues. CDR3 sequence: CASSLNPRGSGANVLTF. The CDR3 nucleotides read TGTGCCAGTAGCTTAAACCCGAGAGGGTCTGGGGCCAACGTCCTGACTTTC.

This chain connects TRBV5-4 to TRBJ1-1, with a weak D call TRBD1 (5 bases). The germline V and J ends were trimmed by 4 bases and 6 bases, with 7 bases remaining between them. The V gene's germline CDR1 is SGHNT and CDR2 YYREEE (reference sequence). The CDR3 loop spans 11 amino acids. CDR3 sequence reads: CASSEQAEAFF. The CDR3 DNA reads TGTGCCAGCAGCGAACAGGCTGAAGCTTTCTTT.